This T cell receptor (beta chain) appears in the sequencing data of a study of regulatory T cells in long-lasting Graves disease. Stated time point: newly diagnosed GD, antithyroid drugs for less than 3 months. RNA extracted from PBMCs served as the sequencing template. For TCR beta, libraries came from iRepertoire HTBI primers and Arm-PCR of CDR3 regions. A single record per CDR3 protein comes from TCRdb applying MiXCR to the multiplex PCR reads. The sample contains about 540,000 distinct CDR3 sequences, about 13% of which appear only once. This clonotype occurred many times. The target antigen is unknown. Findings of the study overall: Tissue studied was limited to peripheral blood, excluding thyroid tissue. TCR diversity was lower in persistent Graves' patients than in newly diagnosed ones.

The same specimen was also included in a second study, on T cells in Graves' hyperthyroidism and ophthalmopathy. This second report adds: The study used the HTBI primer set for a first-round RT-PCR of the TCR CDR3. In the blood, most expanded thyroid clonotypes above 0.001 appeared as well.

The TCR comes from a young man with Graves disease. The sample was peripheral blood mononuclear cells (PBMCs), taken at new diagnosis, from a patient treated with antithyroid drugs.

The CDR3 nucleotides are TGTGCCAGCAGCTTTGACCAGTACCGGGGTGAGCAGTTCTTC. This encodes CASSFDQYRGEQFF. The chain joins TRBV7-9 to TRBJ2-1, with a weak D call TRBD2 (5 bases). V lost 3 bases to trimming and J lost 9 bases, with 15 bases between them. Germline V gene lookup returns CDR1 SEHNR and CDR2 FQNEAQ (reference sequence). This CDR3 is 14 amino acids long.